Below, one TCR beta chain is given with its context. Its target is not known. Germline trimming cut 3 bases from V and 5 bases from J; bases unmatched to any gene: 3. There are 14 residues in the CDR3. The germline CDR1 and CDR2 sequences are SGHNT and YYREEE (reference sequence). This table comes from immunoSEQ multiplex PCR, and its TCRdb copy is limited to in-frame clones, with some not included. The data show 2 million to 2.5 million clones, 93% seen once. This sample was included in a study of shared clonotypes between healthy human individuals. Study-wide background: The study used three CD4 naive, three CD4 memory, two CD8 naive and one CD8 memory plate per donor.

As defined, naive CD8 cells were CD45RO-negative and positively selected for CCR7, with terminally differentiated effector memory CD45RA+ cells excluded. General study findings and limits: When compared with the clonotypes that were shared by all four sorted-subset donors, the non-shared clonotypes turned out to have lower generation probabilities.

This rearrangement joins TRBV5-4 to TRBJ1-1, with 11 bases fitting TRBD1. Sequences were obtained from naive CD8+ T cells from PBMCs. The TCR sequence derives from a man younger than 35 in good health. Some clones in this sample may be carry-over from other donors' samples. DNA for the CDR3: TGTGCCAGCAGCTGGGGACAGGGGGTAACTGAAGCTTTCTTT. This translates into CASSWGQGVTEAFF.